This record covers a single T cell receptor (beta chain). Germline assignment: CDR1 SGHTA and CDR2 FQGNSA. The CDR3 runs 15 residues. The V end lost 1 base, the J end lost 7 bases, and 13 bases lay between the germline ends. This sample is drawn from a study of blood T cell repertoires in COVID-19. Only in-frame clones appear in the TCRdb table, and some are missing; sequencing was by immunoSEQ multiplex PCR. The repertoire holds 200,000 to 250,000 clones, 80% to 90% seen once, with around 4% in the top ten. The source of this sequence is a woman aged 40 to 50 with acute COVID-19. Sequencing input: PBMCs or T cells enriched from blood (not recorded which). This rearrangement joins TRBV7-2 to TRBJ2-2, with D perhaps matching TRBD2 (6 bases). CDR3 nucleotides: TGTGCCAGCAGCTTAGGGACCGGGAGAGGCGGGGAGCTGTTTTTT. Amino acid sequence: CASSLGTGRGGELFF.